The rows below give T cell receptor beta chains drawn from one sample of a study of T cell responses to AZD1222 COVID-19 vaccine. Repertoires were generated with immunoSEQ multiplex PCR, while TCRdb's copy carries only in-frame clones and drops some. The profile covers approximately 210,000 clones, with 94% appearing a single time and around 1.7% taken by the ten largest. The material sequenced was peripheral blood, taken 28 days after the second dose of the MenACWY control vaccine. The receptors were sampled from an adult who received the MenACWY meningococcal vaccine as a control. The CDR3 runs from the conserved cysteine through the conserved F or W. D genes are given only for firm matches. Clone size is shown for a subset of rows, as once, few, many or a class of expanded clone.

abundance | d_gene | j_gene | v_gene | CDR3nt | CDR3aa
. | . | TRBJ2-2 | TRBV27 | TGTGCCAGCAGTCGACCCGGACCTACGACCGGGGAGCTGTTTTTT | CASSRPGPTTGELFF
. | TRBD2 | TRBJ2-3 | TRBV2 | TGTGCCAGCGGGGGGACTAGCGGGAGTCTTAGCACAGATACGCAGTATTTT | CASGGTSGSLSTDTQYF
. | TRBD1 | TRBJ1-1 | TRBV5-6 | TGTGCCAGCAGGACAGGGGCCGCAATGAACACTGAAGCTTTCTTT | CASRTGAAMNTEAFF
. | . | TRBJ2-7 | TRBV4-1 | TGCGCCAGCAGCCCCTGGGAAGGGGGCTCCTACGAGCAGTACTTC | CASSPWEGGSYEQYF
once | TRBD2 | TRBJ2-7 | TRBV30 | TGTGCCTGGTCATACGGCGGGAGGGACTACGAGCAGTACTTC | CAWSYGGRDYEQYF
. | . | TRBJ2-1 | TRBV7-6 | TGTGCCAGCAGTCCCCCGGGACTCCTCTACAATGAGCAGTTCTTC | CASSPPGLLYNEQFF
once | . | TRBJ1-1 | TRBV19 | TGTGCCAGTAGTATTGCGAAGTTGTCAGACACTGAAGCTTTCTTT | CASSIAKLSDTEAFF
once | . | TRBJ2-6 | TRBV5-4 | TGTGCCAGCAGCCAATGGGACGGCACAATCTCTGGGGCCAACGTCCTGACTTTC | CASSQWDGTISGANVLTF
. | . | TRBJ2-5 | TRBV11-2 | TGTGCCAGCAGCTTAATCCAAATCCAAGAGACCCAGTACTTC | CASSLIQIQETQYF
. | TRBD2 | TRBJ2-3 | TRBV9 | TGTGCCAGCAGCGGCGGGGGTTCAGATACGCAGTATTTT | CASSGGGSDTQYF
. | . | TRBJ2-3 | TRBV4-2 | TGTGCCAGCAGCCAAGAATCTGATACGCAGTATTTT | CASSQESDTQYF
. | . | TRBJ2-7 | TRBV28 | TGTGCCAGCAGTCCCGGGGGGCCGCCCTACGAGCAGTACTTC | CASSPGGPPYEQYF
few | TRBD1 | TRBJ1-3 | TRBV10-3 | TGTGCCATCAGTCTCGGACAGGGCATGATGGGAGGAAACACCATATATTTT | CAISLGQGMMGGNTIYF
. | TRBD2 | TRBJ2-3 | TRBV6-5 | TGTGCCAGCAGGGGACTAGCGGAAAGCACAGATACGCAGTATTTT | CASRGLAESTDTQYF
. | . | TRBJ1-1 | TRBV10-3 | TGTGCCATCATGGGACACGGTAACACTGAAGCTTTCTTT | CAIMGHGNTEAFF
. | . | TRBJ1-2 | TRBV5-5 | TGTGCCAGCAGCTTGGAACTCGGCCAGGCAGCTAACTATGGCTACACCTTC | CASSLELGQAANYGYTF
. | . | TRBJ2-5 | TRBV2 | TGTGCCAGCAGGTACCAAGAGACCCAGTACTTC | CASRYQETQYF
. | . | TRBJ1-4 | TRBV18 | TGTGCCAGCTCACCTCCCCGGGGCCCGGGTGAAAAACTGTTTTTT | CASSPPRGPGEKLFF
. | TRBD1 | TRBJ2-7 | TRBV18 | TGTGCCAGCTCACCACCCGGGACAGGGATCTACGAGCAGTACTTC | CASSPPGTGIYEQYF
. | . | TRBJ2-2 | TRBV2 | TGTGCCAGCAGACGAACGGACGGCTTCGGCGGGGAGCTGTTTTTT | CASRRTDGFGGELFF
. | . | TRBJ1-6 | TRBV6-2/TRBV6-3 | TGTGCCAGCAGTCCATTCAGGGCAGACAATTCACCCCTCCACTTT | CASSPFRADNSPLHF
. | TRBD1 | TRBJ1-2 | TRBV24-1 | TGTGCCACCAGTGGGACAGGGTGGTATGGCTACACCTTC | CATSGTGWYGYTF
. | . | TRBJ2-3 | TRBV2 | TGTGCCAGCAGGATCCAGGGGTCAGATACGCAGTATTTT | CASRIQGSDTQYF
. | TRBD1 | TRBJ1-1 | TRBV28 | TGTGCCAGCAGTTTACCACAGGGGGCGTGGACTGAAGCTTTCTTT | CASSLPQGAWTEAFF
. | TRBD2 | TRBJ2-1 | TRBV19 | TGTGCCAGTAGTCGACTAGCGGGAGGCAATGAGCAGTTCTTC | CASSRLAGGNEQFF
. | TRBD1 | TRBJ1-1 | TRBV6-2/TRBV6-3 | TGTGCCAGCAGTTACCCGATTGGGACAGTGGGATTGAACACTGAAGCTTTCTTT | CASSYPIGTVGLNTEAFF
. | . | TRBJ1-3 | TRBV2 | TGTGCCAGCAGTGAAGTGACCAGAAGCCCTGGAAACACCATATATTTT | CASSEVTRSPGNTIYF
. | . | TRBJ2-7 | TRBV5-4 | TGTGCCAGCAGCTCCGGACGGAACTACGAGCAGTACTTC | CASSSGRNYEQYF
. | . | TRBJ1-4 | TRBV9 | TGTGCCAGCAGCGTATTACAGGGAGGAGGGGAAAAACTGTTTTTT | CASSVLQGGGEKLFF
. | . | TRBJ1-2 | TRBV18 | TGTGCCAGCTCACCTGACGGCCTTTTTAACTATGGCTACACCTTC | CASSPDGLFNYGYTF
. | . | TRBJ1-3 | TRBV10-3 | TGTGCCATCAGTGAAATGGGCGCTTCGCTAAGCCCAGCTCCAGGCACCATATATTTT | CAISEMGASLSPAPGTIYF
. | . | TRBJ2-1 | TRBV5-4 | TGTGCCAGCAGCTTGGGACAGTACAATGAGCAGTTCTTC | CASSLGQYNEQFF
. | . | TRBJ1-2 | TRBV11-2 | TGTGCCAGCAGCAATCACAACAACGAAGCCTGGTGGGAGCAGAGCTACACCTTC | CASSNHNNEAWWEQSYTF
. | . | TRBJ1-2 | TRBV28 | TGTGCCAGCACCCAAGGAGGGCAGAACTATGGCTACACCTTC | CASTQGGQNYGYTF
. | . | TRBJ1-5 | TRBV3-1/TRBV3-2 | TGTGCCAGCAGCCAAGATCTACAGGGAGAATGGATCCGGAATCAGCCCCAGCATTTT | CASSQDLQGEWIRNQPQHF
. | TRBD1 | TRBJ2-3 | TRBV7-2 | TGTGCCAGCAGCTTAGTTACAGGGGACACAGATACGCAGTATTTT | CASSLVTGDTDTQYF
. | . | TRBJ2-1 | TRBV7-9 | TGTGCCAGCAGCATTAGCGGATATGAGCAGTTCTTC | CASSISGYEQFF
. | TRBD1 | TRBJ1-4 | TRBV15 | TGTGCCACCAGCAGAGATCTTAAGGCAGGGGGCCATGAAAAACTGTTTTTT | CATSRDLKAGGHEKLFF
. | . | TRBJ1-6 | TRBV9 | TGTGCCAGCAGCGAGGGGCCTTCACCCCTCCACTTT | CASSEGPSPLHF
. | TRBD1 | TRBJ1-2 | TRBV5-4 | TGTGCCAGCAGGTTGGGGGACAGGGGGTATTATGGCTACACCTTC | CASRLGDRGYYGYTF
. | . | TRBJ1-2 | TRBV15 | TGTGCCACCAGCAGTGCCAGGGGATTCGGCTATGGCTACACCTTC | CATSSARGFGYGYTF
. | . | TRBJ1-4 | TRBV7-2 | TGTGCCAGCAGCCCCCAAGGGGTCCGGAAGGATGAAAAACTGTTTTTT | CASSPQGVRKDEKLFF
. | TRBD2 | TRBJ2-3 | TRBV2 | TGTGCCAGCATTGCGGGGGAAGCAGATACGCAGTATTTT | CASIAGEADTQYF
. | . | TRBJ1-2 | TRBV19 | TGTGCCAGTAGTTGGCAGGGCGGTAACTATGGCTACACCTTC | CASSWQGGNYGYTF